This T cell receptor (beta chain) appears in the sequencing data of a study of response to subunit inactivated influenza vaccine. Study-level results: The authors put forward the suggestion that each seasonal influenza vaccination may bring in only a limited number of new T cells.

This clonotype was seen a few times. Its antigen is still unknown. TCRdb recomputed calls from the RT-PCR reads with MiXCR, one row per CDR3 protein. The sample shows 650,000 to 800,000 distinct CDR3 sequences, roughly 18% of them seen only once. The V end lost 4 bases, the J end lost 3 bases, and 10 bases lay between the germline ends. Germline CDR1 reads MNHEY; CDR2 reads SVGEGT. This CDR3 contains 13 residues. This sequence was found in a middle-aged man who received an inactivated influenza vaccine. The material was PBMCs from blood, obtained 4 to 6 days after vaccination. J is TRBJ2-7 and V is TRBV6-2 or TRBV6-3; D gene unclear. CDR3 in amino acids: CASSWLGFYEQYF. DNA of the CDR3: TGTGCCAGCAGTTGGTTAGGCTTCTACGAGCAGTACTTC.